This TCR beta chain was found in a study of cytomegalovirus exposure and HLA in healthy donors. After removal of 6 bases from V and 2 bases from J, the junction contained 11 bases not matched to a gene. In germline, CDR1 is SQVTM, CDR2 ANQGSEA. The CDR3 has 15 amino acids. Study findings and constraints: As a later analysis showed, several of the most significant clusters appeared to be linked to common viral pathogens. Reports indicated that the classifier achieved high specificity and sensitivity in diagnosing cytomegalovirus status.

A remark on this clone: Its antigen remains unknown.

The PCR had 60 Vbeta and 13 Jbeta primers. Generated by immunoSEQ multiplex PCR, the TCRdb table keeps only in-frame clones and is missing some. Here the sample spans 13,000 to 15,000 clones, 55% to 75% being singletons. This sequence originates from a woman aged 45-60 years in good health and CMV-seropositive. Sequencing input: PBMCs. The V and J genes are TRBV29-1 and TRBJ2-7, with 9 bases fitting TRBD2. The CDR3 DNA is TGCAGCGTCGCTCTTAGCGGGAGAGACCCCTACGAGCAGTACTTC. Amino acid sequence: CSVALSGRDPYEQYF.